The 27 T cell receptor beta chains presented below share a single source sample, sequenced in a study of CD8+ T cells in alopecia areata. Reverse transcription of extracted RNA yielded cDNA, which provided the sequencing template. Repertoires were generated with immunoSEQ multiplex PCR, while TCRdb's copy carries only in-frame clones and drops some. The sample consists of 150,000 or so clones, 67% of them appearing once. The sequencing here drew on CD8+ T cells sorted from blood, taken at week 0. The receptors originated from a human donor with alopecia areata.

The genes are TRBV6-1 and TRBJ1-2, with D unclear. With 3 bases removed from V and 8 bases from J, the gap between germline ends came to 7 bases. Germline V CDR1 and CDR2: MNHNS, SASEGT. The CDR3 is made up of 11 amino acids. The CDR3 bases are TGTGCCAGCAGTGATGGCGACGGCTACACCTTC. The encoded protein is CASSDGDGYTF.

The genes are TRBV5-1 and TRBJ1-2, with TRBD1 identical over 9 bases. Per the germline V gene, CDR1 is SGHRS and CDR2 is YFSETQ. The CDR3 is 14 amino acids. Germline trimming cut 3 bases from V and 5 bases from J; bases unmatched to any gene: 5. The CDR3 bases are TGCGCCAGCAGCTCCGGGACAGGGTGGTATGGCTACACCTTC. The encoded protein is CASSSGTGWYGYTF.

In its sample, this clone was seen a few times. The chain recombines TRBV28 with TRBJ2-3, with a tentative D call TRBD1 (6 bases). From germline, CDR1 is MDHEN and CDR2 SYDVKM. Trimming stripped 6 bases from V and 0 bases from J, with 13 bases between. The CDR3 loop spans 15 amino acids. In DNA form, the CDR3 reads TGTGCCAGCAGGCCACAGGGTCTGAGCACAGATACGCAGTATTTT. Protein sequence: CASRPQGLSTDTQYF. Combining the CDR3 with reference TRBV28 and TRBJ2-3 gives the whole variable domain DVKVTQSSRYLVKRTGEKVFLECVQDMDHENMFWYRQDPGLGLRLIYFSYDVKMKEKGDIPEGYSVSREKKERFSLILESASTNQTSMYLCASRPQGLSTDTQYFGPGTRLTVL.

This clone came up a few times. The J gene is TRBJ1-5, the V gene TRBV5-1; 7 bases line up with TRBD1. The length of the CDR3 is 14 residues. Germline assignment: CDR1 SGHRS and CDR2 YFSETQ. V was clipped by 4 bases and J by 5 bases; unmatched bases: 6. The CDR3 DNA reads TGCGCCAGCAGCCCTGGGGACAGTCATCAGCCCCAGCATTTT. Its translation is CASSPGDSHQPQHF.

This sequence joins TRBV4-1 and TRBJ2-3; TRBD1 matches at 8 bases. CDR1 MGHRA and CDR2 YSYEKL come from the germline V gene. V was clipped by 3 bases and J by 5 bases; unmatched bases: 7. The CDR3 runs 15 residues. In DNA, the CDR3 is TGCGCCAGCAGCCAGATCCAGGGGGCTGGAGATACGCAGTATTTT. Amino acid sequence: CASSQIQGAGDTQYF.

The chain combines TRBV10-3 with TRBJ2-2; D is unclear. V was trimmed by 6 bases and J by 2 bases, leaving 7 bases between them. The CDR3 totals 13 residues. Germline values: CDR1 ENHRY, CDR2 SYGVKD. CDR3 DNA: TGTGCCATCAGGGACCGAAACACCGGGGAGCTGTTTTTT. Amino acids: CAIRDRNTGELFF.

The chain uses TRBV27 and TRBJ1-5; 10 bases align to TRBD1. The germline V gene encodes CDR1 MNHEY and CDR2 SMNVEV (reference sequence). This CDR3 has 13 residues. V trimming: 8 bases; J trimming: 4 bases; junction bases outside the gene matches: 2. CDR3 region: CASWTGGNQPQHF. The CDR3 DNA reads as TGTGCCAGCTGGACAGGGGGGAATCAGCCCCAGCATTTT.

CDR3 in amino acids: CASSSRTDLGNTGELFF. CDR3 nucleotides: TGTGCCAGCAGCTCGAGGACAGATCTGGGGAACACCGGGGAGCTGTTTTTT. The chain has TRBV7-9 and TRBJ2-2; possible D gene TRBD1, 6 bases. The V and J ends lost 4 bases and 1 base respectively, with 16 bases between them. The CDR3 totals 17 residues. Germline loops: CDR1 SEHNR, CDR2 FQNEAQ (reference sequence). Filled out from reference TRBV7-9 and TRBJ2-2, the complete variable domain reads DTGVSQNPRHKITKRGQNVTFRCDPISEHNRLYWYRQTLGQGPEFLTYFQNEAQLEKSRLLSDRFSAERPKGSFSTLEIQRTEQGDSAMYLCASSSRTDLGNTGELFFGEGSRLTVL.

This clone was recorded once. V gene TRBV29-1 combines with J gene TRBJ2-3; tentatively, D is TRBD1 (5 bases). The germline V and J ends were trimmed by 5 bases and 2 bases, with 14 bases remaining between them. CDR1 is SQVTM and CDR2 is ANQGSEA in the germline V gene. This CDR3 comprises 14 residues. The CDR3 is CSVRQMGYTDTQYF. CDR3 sequence (DNA): TGCAGCGTTCGACAGATGGGTTACACAGATACGCAGTATTTT.

This clone came up a few times. The rearrangement joins TRBV12-5 to TRBJ2-2; D perhaps matches TRBD1 (5 bases). Looked up from germline, CDR1 is LGHNT and CDR2 is FRNRAP. This CDR3 comprises 12 residues. Trimming shortened V by 6 bases and J by 7 bases, and 9 bases separated the two germline ends. For the CDR3, the DNA is TGTGCTAGTGGCCAGGGTTTCGGGGAGCTGTTTTTT. This translates into CASGQGFGELFF. The full variable domain, in which reference TRBV12-5 and TRBJ2-2 provide the parts outside the CDR3, is DARVTQTPRHKVTEMGQEVTMRCQPILGHNTVFWYRQTMMQGLELLAYFRNRAPLDDSGMPKDRFSAEMPDATLATLKIQPSEPRDSAVYFCASGQGFGELFFGEGSRLTVL.

The rearrangement uses TRBV6-5 and TRBJ1-1; tentative D call: TRBD1 (6 bases). Deletions cut 8 bases from V and 5 bases from J, with 21 bases between. Germline assignment: CDR1 MNHEY and CDR2 SVGAGI. CDR3 length equals 15 residues. The CDR3 sequence: CASYHRGGRGTEAFF. Written as DNA, the CDR3 is TGTGCCAGCTATCACCGGGGGGGGCGCGGGACTGAAGCTTTCTTT.

Only a few counts were recorded for this clone. The genes are TRBV7-9 and TRBJ2-1, with D perhaps TRBD1 (5 bases). This CDR3 spans 16 amino acids. V lost 5 bases and J 3 bases, leaving 17 bases between the germline ends. Germline V CDR1 and CDR2: SEHNR, FQNEAQ (reference sequence). DNA of the CDR3: TGTGCCAGCAGCCCGAGCCCGGAAGGGGTCTACAATGAGCAGTTCTTC. It yields the protein CASSPSPEGVYNEQFF.

This clone appeared a few times. The chain couples TRBV7-9 to TRBJ2-7, with TRBD1 identical over 10 bases. The CDR3 has 17 amino acids. The V gene end was trimmed by 4 bases and the J gene end by 2 bases; junction bases not matched to a gene: 11. Germline assignment: CDR1 SEHNR and CDR2 FQNEAQ (reference sequence). In DNA, the CDR3 is TGTGCCAGCAGCTCCCTAGGCGGGGACAGGGGAGCCTACGAGCAGTACTTC. Translating gives CASSSLGGDRGAYEQYF.

This chain links TRBV7-3 with TRBJ1-2, with D possibly TRBD1 on 5 matching bases. The V gene's germline CDR1 is SGHTA and CDR2 FQGTGA. The CDR3 consists of 18 residues. V lost 5 bases to trimming and J lost 6 bases, with 28 bases between them. The CDR3 spells CASSKERFPKLPGDGYTF. Written as DNA, the CDR3 is TGTGCCAGCAGCAAGGAAAGGTTTCCCAAGCTCCCGGGGGATGGCTACACCTTC. The full variable domain, rest sourced from reference TRBV7-3 and TRBJ1-2, is GAGVSQTPSNKVTEKGKYVELRCDPISGHTALYWYRQSLGQGPEFLIYFQGTGAADDSGLPNDRFFAVRPEGSVSTLKIQRTERGDSAVYLCASSKERFPKLPGDGYTFGSGTRLTVV.

The V call is TRBV7-9, the J call TRBJ1-4; possible D gene TRBD1, 6 bases. Germline CDR1 and CDR2: SEHNR and FQNEAQ (reference sequence). V lost 2 bases and J lost 8, with 12 bases in between. This CDR3 is 14 amino acids long. The CDR3: CASSLKDRGEKLFF. Here the CDR3 DNA reads TGTGCCAGCAGCTTAAAGGACAGAGGGGAAAAACTGTTTTTT.

This clone occurred once. The V and J genes are TRBV5-6 and TRBJ2-7; D not resolved. The V and J ends lost 0 bases and 7 bases respectively, with 8 bases between them. This CDR3 spans 12 amino acids. From germline, CDR1 is SGHDT and CDR2 YYEEEE. The DNA of the CDR3 is TGTGCCAGCAGCTTGGGGACGACGGAGCAGTACTTC. Encoded protein: CASSLGTTEQYF.

This chain connects TRBV5-1 to TRBJ2-7; 9 bases are a match to TRBD1. Germline V gene sequence: CDR1 SGHRS, CDR2 YFSETQ. The V gene end was trimmed by 0 bases and the J gene end by 7 bases; junction bases not matched to a gene: 11. This CDR3 contains 16 residues. Here the CDR3 DNA reads TGCGCCAGCAGCTTGGGACAGGGGGGAAACCGAGAGGAGCAGTACTTC. Its translation is CASSLGQGGNREEQYF.

The chain employs TRBV29-1 and TRBJ2-1; 7 positions agree with TRBD2. This CDR3 comprises 14 residues. Trimming at V came to 4 bases and at J to 4 bases, leaving 7 bases not matched to a gene. Germline values: CDR1 SQVTM, CDR2 ANQGSEA. CDR3 sequence: CSVAGLAVYNEQFF. In nucleotides, the CDR3 is TGCAGCGTTGCCGGCCTAGCGGTTTACAATGAGCAGTTCTTC.

This chain links TRBV10-3 with TRBJ1-6; 8 bases are shared with TRBD1. The CDR3 length is 13 residues. With 6 bases clipped from V and 10 bases from J, the junction kept 5 bases outside the gene matches. CDR1 and CDR2 from the germline V gene are ENHRY and SYGVKD. In DNA form, the CDR3 reads TGTGCCATCAGCCCGGGACAGGACTCACCCCTCCACTTT. The encoded protein is CAISPGQDSPLHF.

The rearrangement joins TRBV25-1 to TRBJ2-7, with 7 bases identical to TRBD2. The CDR3 is made up of 11 amino acids. CDR1 is MGHDK, CDR2 SYGVNS, per germline. Losses at the gene ends were 8 bases for V and 5 bases for J; bases not matched to a gene: 3. The CDR3 DNA reads as TGTGCCAGCGGGCGGGGGAACGAGCAGTACTTC. It codes for CASGRGNEQYF.

The chain is built from TRBV5-4 and TRBJ1-2; 9 bases map to TRBD1. The germline CDR1 and CDR2 sequences are SGHNT and YYREEE (reference sequence). Trimming took 1 base from V and 3 from J; bases not matched to a gene: 4. This CDR3 has 15 amino acids. As DNA, the CDR3 is TGTGCCAGCAGCTTGCTCGGGGACAGGGACTATGGCTACACCTTC. This sequence encodes CASSLLGDRDYGYTF.

This chain connects TRBV20-1 to TRBJ1-1; D ambiguous. Trimming cost V 5 bases and J 6 bases, with 1 base left between them. The CDR3 runs to 8 residues. Per germline, CDR1 DFQATT and CDR2 SNEGSKA (reference sequence). The CDR3 nucleotides are TGCAGTGCTGCTGAAGCTTTCTTT. It translates to CSAAEAFF.

This clone appeared a few times. The J gene is TRBJ2-1, the V gene TRBV29-1; 8 bases match TRBD1. With V trimmed by 3 bases and J by 8 bases, 3 bases remained unmatched. The CDR3 is made up of 12 amino acids. The germline gives CDR1 SQVTM, CDR2 ANQGSEA. The DNA for the CDR3 is TGCAGCGTTGAGCACAGGGGGTATGAGCAGTTCTTC. It is translated as CSVEHRGYEQFF.

This chain uses TRBV13 with TRBJ1-2; the match to TRBD1 covers 9 bases. V shed 4 bases and J 4 bases; nucleotides not matched to a gene: 1. Germline V lookup: CDR1 PRHDT, CDR2 FYEKMQ (reference sequence). This CDR3 spans 13 amino acids. The CDR3 DNA follows: TGTGCCAGCAGCTCACAGGGGGCCTATGGCTACACCTTC. This encodes CASSSQGAYGYTF. Full variable domain (missing parts from reference TRBV13 and TRBJ1-2): AAGVIQSPRHLIKEKRETATLKCYPIPRHDTVYWYQQGPGQDPQFLISFYEKMQSDKGSIPDRFSAQQFSDYHSELNMSSLELGDSALYFCASSSQGAYGYTFGSGTRLTVV.

The chain carries TRBV30 and TRBJ2-7; 7 bases map to TRBD2. Germline CDR1 GTSNPN, CDR2 SVGIG (reference sequence). J lost 5 bases, V lost 4 bases, and 8 bases had no gene match. The CDR3 runs 13 residues. This CDR3 reads CAWNHGGIHEQYF. For the CDR3, the DNA is TGTGCCTGGAACCACGGGGGGATTCACGAGCAGTACTTC.

The V gene is TRBV5-1, the J gene TRBJ2-7; D is perhaps TRBD1 or TRBD2 (5 bases each). CDR1 SGHRS and CDR2 YFSETQ come from the germline V gene. The CDR3 length is 12 residues. Trimming left V 2 bases short and J 5 bases short, with 8 bases between. CDR3 DNA sequence: TGCGCCAGCAGCTTACTGGGGGACGAGCAGTACTTC. Amino acid sequence: CASSLLGDEQYF.

A word on this clone: Germline and junction disagree at one end, which may indicate a read error. The CDR3 is CSVKEGDRGLPYEQYF. DNA of the CDR3: TGCAGCGTTAAAGAAGGGGACAGGGGACTTCCCTACGAGCAGTACTTC. V is TRBV29-1 and J is TRBJ2-7; 10 bases are a match to TRBD1. The CDR3 totals 16 residues. Germline lookup yields CDR1 SQVTM and CDR2 ANQGSEA.